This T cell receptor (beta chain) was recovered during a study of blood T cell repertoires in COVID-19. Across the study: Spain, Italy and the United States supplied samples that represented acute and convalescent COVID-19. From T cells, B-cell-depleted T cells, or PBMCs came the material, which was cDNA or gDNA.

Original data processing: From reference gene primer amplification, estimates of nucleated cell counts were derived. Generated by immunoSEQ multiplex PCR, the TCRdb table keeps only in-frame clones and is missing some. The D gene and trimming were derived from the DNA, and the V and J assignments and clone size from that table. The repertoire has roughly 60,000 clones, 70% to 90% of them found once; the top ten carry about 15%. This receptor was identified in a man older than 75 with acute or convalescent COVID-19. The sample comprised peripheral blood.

This chain's CDR3 is CASSYSRDRNTEAFF. In DNA form, the CDR3 reads TGTGCCAGCAGTTACTCACGGGACAGGAACACTGAAGCTTTCTTT. The V call is TRBV6-5, the J call TRBJ1-1, with 7 bases identical to TRBD1. Germline assignment: CDR1 MNHEY and CDR2 SVGAGI. J was trimmed by 1 base and V by 0 bases; bases with no gene match: 2. The CDR3 is 15 residues long.